This entry lists 20 T cell receptor beta chains sequenced from one sample in a study of breast tumors, draining lymph nodes, adjacent tissues. The lymph nodes were axillary draining lymph nodes from breast cancer patients. In TCRdb, the multiplex PCR reads were re-called with MiXCR into one record per CDR3 protein. The table includes about 200,000 distinct CDR3 sequences, approximately 30% detected once. The sample consisted of axillary lymph node tissue. Receptors were obtained from a female donor with breast cancer. Some clones in this sample may be carry-over from other donors' samples.

This clonotype was observed a single time. A much larger clone lies a single base off, so this may be a read error. This sequence joins TRBV6-2 or TRBV6-3 and TRBJ2-5; 11 bases are shared with TRBD1. Trimming took 8 bases from V and 5 from J; bases not matched to a gene: 4. CDR3 size: 13 residues. Germline V gene lookup returns CDR1 MNHEY and CDR2 SVGEGT. The CDR3 bases are TGTGCCAGCGGACAGGGGGCAAGGGAGACCCAGTACTTC. This translates into CASGQGARETQYF.

This chain connects TRBV6-2 or TRBV6-3 to TRBJ2-4, with 7 bases aligning to TRBD2. Trimming removed 2 bases from V and 0 bases from J; junction bases left unmatched: 4. In germline, CDR1 is MNHEY, CDR2 SVGEGT. There are 16 residues in the CDR3. For the CDR3, the DNA is TGTGCCAGCAGTTACAGCGGGAATCTAGCCAAAAACATTCAGTACTTC. Protein product: CASSYSGNLAKNIQYF.

This clonotype came up many times. V is TRBV2 and J is TRBJ2-2; 7 bases agree with TRBD2. With V trimmed by 7 bases and J by 3 bases, 5 bases remained unmatched. CDR3 length equals 14 residues. Germline CDR1 reads SNHLY; CDR2 reads FYNNEI. The CDR3 reads CASNRDYYTGELFF. Written as DNA, the CDR3 is TGTGCCAGCAACCGGGACTACTACACCGGGGAGCTGTTTTTT.

This chain connects TRBV24-1 to TRBJ1-6, with 9 bases aligning to TRBD1. This CDR3 has 16 residues. The germline V gene encodes CDR1 KGHDR and CDR2 SFDVKD. Trimming took 9 bases from V and 0 from J; bases not matched to a gene: 5. DNA of the CDR3: TGTGCCACCCAACAGGGGGCCCTCTCCTATAATTCACCCCTCCACTTT. Translating gives CATQQGALSYNSPLHF.

As for this clonotype: A much larger clone lies a single base off, so this may be a read error. V and J are TRBV7-9 and TRBJ2-1; D is unclear. The CDR3 is 15 amino acids. Germline assignment: CDR1 SEHNR and CDR2 FQNEAQ (reference sequence). CDR3 protein: CASSWDRQAYNEQLF. For the CDR3, the DNA is TGTGCCAGCAGTTGGGATAGGCAGGCCTACAATGAGCAGCTCTTC.

Many counts were recorded for this clonotype. The V gene is TRBV5-8, the J gene TRBJ2-2; maybe TRBD2 (7 bases). This CDR3 has 16 residues. V dropped 6 bases and J dropped 5 bases, with 20 bases sitting between them. Germline V lookup: CDR1 SGHTS, CDR2 YDEGEE. In DNA form, the CDR3 reads TGTGCCAGCACCTCCTTTCGCGGGGGCTGGACCGGGGAGCTGTTTTTT. Translated, it gives CASTSFRGGWTGELFF.

At least ten counts were recorded for this clonotype. The CDR3 DNA reads TGTGCCAGCAAAGGACAGGGAAACAATGAGCAGTTCTTC. It encodes CASKGQGNNEQFF. The gene calls are TRBV9 and TRBJ2-1; 8 nucleotides agree with TRBD1. This CDR3 spans 13 amino acids. V gave up 6 bases and J gave up 5 bases; unmatched junction bases: 4. The germline gives CDR1 SGDLS, CDR2 YYNGEE. Full variable domain (outside the CDR3, taken from reference TRBV9 and TRBJ2-1): DSGVTQTPKHLITATGQRVTLRCSPRSGDLSVYWYQQSLDQGLQFLIQYYNGEERAKGNILERFSAQQFPDLHSELNLSSLELGDSALYFCASKGQGNNEQFFGPGTRLTVL.

This clonotype appeared many times. This chain links TRBV11-1 with TRBJ1-4, with a weak D call TRBD1 (5 bases). The V end was cut by 5 bases, the J end by 5 bases, with 15 bases between. Germline V gene data show CDR1 as SGHAT and CDR2 as FQDESV (reference sequence). The CDR3 sequence is 15 residues long. The DNA of the CDR3 is TGTGCCAGCAGCGCCGAGGGGAAAGCAAATGAAAAACTGTTTTTT. Translated, it gives CASSAEGKANEKLFF.

Of note for this clonotype: A much larger clonotype is one base distant, so this may be a read error. This chain connects TRBV6-1 to TRBJ2-7; D is uncertain. V was trimmed by 5 bases and J by 2 bases, leaving 13 bases between them. This CDR3 has 14 residues. Germline V gene sequence: CDR1 MNHNS, CDR2 SASEGT. The CDR3 loop is CASSQTPIAYEQYF. The CDR3 DNA reads TGTGCCAGCAGTCAAACTCCTATTGCCTACGAGCAGTACTTC.

This clonotype was counted at least ten times. The chain has TRBV12-3 or TRBV12-4 and TRBJ1-2; D is undetermined. The CDR3 sequence is 13 residues long. V lost 7 bases and J 6 bases, leaving 15 bases between the germline ends. CDR3 sequence (DNA): TGTGCCAGCAACTACCCGGCTACACATGGCTACACCTTC. Its protein product is CASNYPATHGYTF.

This clonotype showed up many times. The chain uses TRBV2 and TRBJ1-5; no clear D. The V and J ends lost 7 bases and 2 bases respectively, with 15 bases between them. The CDR3 is 15 residues long. CDR1 and CDR2 (germline): SNHLY, FYNNEI. The CDR3 loop reads CASTEGRAGNQPQHF. The CDR3, as DNA: TGTGCCAGCACCGAGGGTAGGGCGGGCAATCAGCCCCAGCATTTT.

Worth noting for this clonotype: This may arise from a read error, as a much more abundant clone is one base away. The chain has TRBV6-2 or TRBV6-3 and TRBJ2-7, with TRBD1 matching over 7 bases. The CDR3 is made up of 14 amino acids. Germline CDR1 MNHEY, CDR2 SVGEGT. CDR3 region: CASSHSTGSGEQYF. The CDR3 nucleotides are TGTGCCAGCAGTCACTCGACAGGGTCGGGCGAGCAGTACTTC.

The rearrangement uses TRBV12-3 or TRBV12-4 and TRBJ2-6; 13 nucleotides align to TRBD2. The CDR3 loop spans 16 amino acids. The junction had 4 bases not matched to a gene; V was cut back by 6 bases and J by 5 bases. The CDR3 DNA is TGTGCCAGCAGAGCCGGGACTAGCGGGAGGGCCAACGTCCTGACTTTC. This gives the protein CASRAGTSGRANVLTF.

There are many counts of this clonotype. CDR3 DNA: TGTGCCAGCAGATCCCCCGGGGCCTCTGGGGCCAACGTCCTGACTTTC. Protein product: CASRSPGASGANVLTF. The chain joins TRBV12-3 or TRBV12-4 to TRBJ2-6; D may be TRBD1 or TRBD2 (5 bases each). Trimming cost V 6 bases and J 0 bases, with 12 bases left between them. The CDR3 length is 16 residues.

This chain links TRBV14 with TRBJ2-1; 7 bases align to TRBD1. Germline loops: CDR1 SGHDN, CDR2 FVKESK. The CDR3 is made up of 15 amino acids. J gave up 4 bases and V 4 bases, and 7 bases lay outside the gene matches. The CDR3 is CASSRTRDRYNEQFF. CDR3 DNA sequence: TGTGCCAGCAGCCGCACCCGGGACAGATACAATGAGCAGTTCTTC.

This clonotype was picked up many times. The chain couples TRBV11-2 to TRBJ2-1; TRBD1 matches at 10 bases. Losses at the gene ends were 5 bases for V and 7 bases for J; bases not matched to a gene: 8. CDR1 and CDR2 from the germline V gene are SGHAT and FQNNGV. The CDR3 is 15 amino acids. In DNA form, the CDR3 reads TGTGCCAGCAGCCTCGCCGGGACAGGGGCGAATGAGCAGTTCTTC. Amino acids: CASSLAGTGANEQFF.

This clonotype occurred many times. The rearrangement uses TRBV9 and TRBJ2-5; 12 nucleotides match TRBD1. Germline V gene sequence: CDR1 SGDLS, CDR2 YYNGEE. V trimming: 4 bases; J trimming: 5 bases; junction bases outside the gene matches: 6. The length of the CDR3 is 15 residues. The CDR3 DNA follows: TGTGCCAGCAGCACCGGGACAGGGGGCCTTGAGACCCAGTACTTC. Its protein product is CASSTGTGGLETQYF.

This clonotype has at least ten counts. A read error may produce the germline difference seen at one junction end. The V and J genes are TRBV20-1 and TRBJ2-1, with 10 bases aligning to TRBD2. CDR1 and CDR2 from the germline V gene are DFQATT and SNEGSKA (reference sequence). The CDR3 extends over 13 amino acids. The CDR3: CSARAGGPGEQFF. Written as DNA, the CDR3 is TGCAGTGCCAGAGCGGGGGGGCCTGGTGAGCAGTTCTTC.

At least ten counts were recorded for this clonotype. This chain uses TRBV12-3 or TRBV12-4 with TRBJ1-2; D is unresolved. V was cut by 1 base and J by 6 bases, with 12 bases left in between. CDR3 length equals 14 residues. In DNA form, the CDR3 reads TGTGCCAGCAGTTTAGGGCAGGCTCGGAATGGCTACACCTTC. Translated, it gives CASSLGQARNGYTF.

This clonotype has a count of ten or more. The genes are TRBV6-5 and TRBJ2-5; 9 positions match TRBD1. V was clipped by 5 bases and J by 3 bases; unmatched bases: 1. This CDR3 region has 13 residues. Germline V gene data show CDR1 as MNHEY and CDR2 as SVGAGI. DNA for the CDR3: TGTGCCAGCAGTAGGGACAGGGAAGAGACCCAGTACTTC. This sequence encodes CASSRDREETQYF.